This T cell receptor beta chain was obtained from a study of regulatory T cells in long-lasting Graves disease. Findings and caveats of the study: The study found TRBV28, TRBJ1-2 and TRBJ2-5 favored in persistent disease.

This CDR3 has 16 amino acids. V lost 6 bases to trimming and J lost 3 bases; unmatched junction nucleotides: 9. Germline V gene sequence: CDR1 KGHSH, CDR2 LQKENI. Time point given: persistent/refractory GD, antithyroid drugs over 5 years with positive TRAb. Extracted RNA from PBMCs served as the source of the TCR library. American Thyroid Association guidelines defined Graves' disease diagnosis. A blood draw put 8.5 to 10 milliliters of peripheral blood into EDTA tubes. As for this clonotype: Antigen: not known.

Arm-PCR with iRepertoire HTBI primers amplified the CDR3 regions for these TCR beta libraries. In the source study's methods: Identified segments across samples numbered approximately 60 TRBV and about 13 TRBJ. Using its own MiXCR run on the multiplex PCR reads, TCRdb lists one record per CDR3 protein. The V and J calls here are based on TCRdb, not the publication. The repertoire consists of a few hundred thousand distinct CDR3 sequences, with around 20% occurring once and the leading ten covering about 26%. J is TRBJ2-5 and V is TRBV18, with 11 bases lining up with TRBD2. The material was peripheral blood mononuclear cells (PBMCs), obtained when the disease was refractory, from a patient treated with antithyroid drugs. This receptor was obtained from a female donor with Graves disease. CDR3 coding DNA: TGTGCCAGCTCCCGCACTAGCGGGAGCTCCGAAGAGACCCAGTACTTC. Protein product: CASSRTSGSSEETQYF.